This T cell receptor (beta chain) was retrieved from a study of cytomegalovirus exposure and HLA in healthy donors. About the study: Genotyping showed around 81% of roughly 390 donors falling in the Caucasian-associated ancestry cluster.

This clone has only a few counts. Its specificity is unknown. Regarding the study as a whole: In a later analysis, a genetic analysis reported fewer productive-TCR N-insertions in an Asian-associated ancestry cluster than the cohort average.

PCR used 60 Vbeta primers and 13 Jbeta primers. Assay used: immunoSEQ multiplex PCR; TCRdb lists only in-frame clones, some missing. The repertoire holds roughly 150,000 clones, with roughly 64% as singletons. The TCR comes from a woman in her thirties in good health and CMV-seropositive. Specimen: PBMCs.

CDR3 region: CASSEDRGHQPQHF. As DNA, the CDR3 is TGTGCCAGCAGTGAAGACAGGGGGCATCAGCCCCAGCATTTT. J is TRBJ1-5 and V is TRBV6-1; 9 nucleotides line up with TRBD1. Germline values: CDR1 MNHNS, CDR2 SASEGT. V lost 1 base and J lost 5; bases outside the gene matches: 0. The CDR3 is 14 amino acids.